This TCR beta chain came from a study of T cell responses to AZD1222 COVID-19 vaccine. Study outcomes and limitations: Reportedly, nearly half of unique spike TCRs recognized epitopes outside B.1.351/B.1.1.7 mutations. Only five or six individuals given AZD1222 were seropositive at baseline.

Some second doses came at about 4 weeks and others at about 12 weeks; these were pooled. Concerning this clone itself: Antigen unknown.

Germline V gene sequence: CDR1 SNHLY, CDR2 FYNNEI. With 9 bases removed from V and 2 bases from J, the gap between germline ends came to 17 bases. CDR3 size: 15 residues. Some clones are missing from TCRdb's copy, which holds only in-frame ones; the method was immunoSEQ multiplex PCR. The sample lists around 150,000 clones; more than 85% were seen once. The sequencing here drew on peripheral blood, taken 28 days after the second AZD1222 dose. J is TRBJ1-3 and V is TRBV2; the D gene is possibly TRBD1 (5 bases). The receptor was derived from an adult who received the AZD1222 COVID-19 vaccine. In DNA, the CDR3 is TGTGCCAGGGGTTCGACAGCCTCCCCTGGAAACACCATATATTTT. Translation: CARGSTASPGNTIYF.